One sample yielded the 30 T cell receptor beta chains listed below, sequenced in a study of OX40 agonist ivuxolimab in advanced cancers. TCRdb's table, derived via immunoSEQ multiplex PCR, lists solely in-frame clones and lacks some. Of 65,000 to 95,000 clones in the sample, more than 70% were seen once. This material consisted of CD4+ or CD8+ T cells sorted from blood, taken in a trial of the OX40 agonist ivuxolimab. The receptors here all came from an adult with an advanced solid tumor such as melanoma, head and neck, liver or kidney cancer.

V gene TRBV9 combines with J gene TRBJ2-5; D is uncertain. Trimming cost V 3 bases and J 4 bases, with 10 bases left between them. The CDR3 is 13 amino acids. Germline loops: CDR1 SGDLS, CDR2 YYNGEE. CDR3 sequence (DNA): TGTGCCAGCAGCGCAGACCCGGGAGAGACCCAGTACTTC. Protein product: CASSADPGETQYF.

V usage is TRBV10-2 and J usage is TRBJ2-5, with TRBD2 matching over 9 bases. From germline, CDR1 is WSHSY and CDR2 SAAADI. V shed 4 bases, J shed 0 bases, and the junction held 6 bases outside the gene matches. There are 16 residues in the CDR3. The CDR3 coding sequence is TGCGCCAGCAGTGGCCTAGCGGGGAGGTACCAAGAGACCCAGTACTTC. Translated, it gives CASSGLAGRYQETQYF.

This clone is a singleton in its sample. The chain is built from TRBV27 and TRBJ2-5; a possible D gene is TRBD2 (6 bases). V lost 6 bases to trimming and J lost 2 bases, with 22 bases between them. Germline lookup yields CDR1 MNHEY and CDR2 SMNVEV (reference sequence). CDR3 length equals 17 residues. The DNA for the CDR3 is TGTGCCAGCAGACCAATAAAAGCGGGCACTAATCAAGAGACCCAGTACTTC. Amino acid sequence: CASRPIKAGTNQETQYF.

This chain links TRBV28 with TRBJ2-2; 8 bases align to TRBD1. The CDR3 runs 17 residues. From germline, CDR1 is MDHEN and CDR2 SYDVKM. J gave up 7 bases and V 7 bases, and 17 bases lay outside the gene matches. CDR3 protein: CASTGPRTGWDGGELFF. The DNA for the CDR3 is TGTGCCAGCACTGGGCCCCGGACAGGGTGGGATGGCGGGGAGCTGTTTTTT.

The rearrangement links TRBV28 to TRBJ2-1; D assignment may be TRBD1 or TRBD2 (5 bases each). This CDR3 region has 12 residues. Germline CDR1 and CDR2: MDHEN and SYDVKM. Trimming left V 10 bases short and J 2 bases short, with 9 bases between. This CDR3 reads CAIEGTYNEQFF. CDR3 DNA sequence: TGTGCCATCGAGGGGACCTACAATGAGCAGTTCTTC.

This clone has a single count. This chain joins TRBV4-1 and TRBJ2-7; D uncertain. Trimming removed 3 bases from V and 6 bases from J, with 6 bases in between. The germline V gene has CDR1 MGHRA and CDR2 YSYEKL. This CDR3 has 11 residues. This CDR3 is CASSHRFEQYF. CDR3 DNA sequence: TGCGCCAGCAGCCACCGATTCGAGCAGTACTTC.

The V and J genes are TRBV7-8 and TRBJ1-3; D ambiguous. V lost 2 bases to trimming and J lost 0 bases, with 11 bases between them. The CDR3 spans 16 residues. Germline values: CDR1 SGHVS, CDR2 FQNEAQ. The DNA for the CDR3 is TGTGCCAGCAGCTTATCCCCTGAGAGCTCTGGAAACACCATATATTTT. This gives the protein CASSLSPESSGNTIYF.

V gene TRBV7-2 combines with J gene TRBJ1-2, with D maybe TRBD1 (6 bases). CDR3 length: 15 amino acids. The germline V and J ends were trimmed by 1 base and 3 bases, with 12 bases remaining between them. The germline gives CDR1 SGHTA, CDR2 FQGNSA. The CDR3 nucleotides are TGTGCCAGCAGCTTAGATTTCAGGACAGACTATGGCTACACCTTC. Residues: CASSLDFRTDYGYTF.

This chain uses TRBV15 with TRBJ1-2; D remains ambiguous. Germline lookup yields CDR1 LNHNV and CDR2 YYDKDF (reference sequence). CDR3 size: 13 residues. Trimming left V 4 bases short and J 2 bases short, with 8 bases between. The CDR3, as DNA: TGTGCCACCAGCATTCAACGAAACTATGGCTACACCTTC. This sequence encodes CATSIQRNYGYTF.

This rearrangement joins TRBV9 to TRBJ2-5, with 8 bases lining up with TRBD1. V gave up 4 bases and J gave up 5 bases; unmatched junction bases: 10. The length of the CDR3 is 15 residues. The germline V gene has CDR1 SGDLS and CDR2 YYNGEE. CDR3 amino acids: CASSPQTGAGETQYF. In nucleotides, the CDR3 is TGTGCCAGCAGCCCCCAGACAGGGGCGGGTGAGACCCAGTACTTC.

V usage is TRBV28 and J usage is TRBJ1-2, with 7 bases aligning to TRBD1. J gave up 0 bases and V 2 bases, and 12 bases lay outside the gene matches. Germline lookup yields CDR1 MDHEN and CDR2 SYDVKM. The CDR3 has 18 residues. CDR3 region: CASSLPWTGKRSNYGYTF. Here the CDR3 DNA reads TGTGCCAGCAGTTTACCTTGGACAGGAAAAAGGTCTAACTATGGCTACACCTTC.

CDR3 DNA sequence: TGTGCCAGCATGCGGGGGCTTCAAGAGACCCAGTACTTC. Protein product: CASMRGLQETQYF. This chain connects TRBV2 to TRBJ2-5; a possible D gene is TRBD2 (7 bases). The germline V gene encodes CDR1 SNHLY and CDR2 FYNNEI. Trimming left V 7 bases short and J 2 bases short, with 11 bases between. This CDR3 has 13 amino acids.

The chain uses TRBV19 and TRBJ2-1; D not certain. Germline-derived CDR1 and CDR2 are LNHDA and SQIVND (reference sequence). Trimming took 0 bases from V and 8 from J, leaving 8 bases between them. CDR3 length: 13 residues. The CDR3 sequence: CASSIDGGHEQFF. The CDR3 DNA reads as TGTGCCAGTAGTATAGATGGCGGCCATGAGCAGTTCTTC.

J is TRBJ1-3 and V is TRBV4-2; D is uncertain. Germline V gives CDR1 LGHNA, CDR2 YNFKEQ. V lost 4 bases to trimming and J lost 2 bases, with 15 bases between them. This CDR3 contains 16 residues. For the CDR3, the DNA is TGTGCCAGCAGCCGGAGATCGAGAGTAACTGGAAACACCATATATTTT. Its translation is CASSRRSRVTGNTIYF.

The chain carries TRBV18 and TRBJ1-2; maybe TRBD1 (6 bases). V was pared by 3 bases and J by 0 bases, with 20 bases between. This CDR3 is 18 amino acids long. Germline V gene data show CDR1 as KGHSH and CDR2 as LQKENI. The DNA for the CDR3 is TGTGCCAGCTCACCTCTAATAATCGCCGGGACAACTAACTATGGCTACACCTTC. The encoded protein is CASSPLIIAGTTNYGYTF. Full variable domain (rest looked up from reference TRBV18 and TRBJ1-2): NAGVMQNPRHLVRRRGQEARLRCSPMKGHSHVYWYRQLPEEGLKFMVYLQKENIIDESGMPKERFSAEFPKEGPSILRIQQVVRGDSAAYFCASSPLIIAGTTNYGYTFGSGTRLTVV.

The genes are TRBV25-1 and TRBJ1-5; a weak D match, TRBD1 (6 bases). Germline lookup yields CDR1 MGHDK and CDR2 SYGVNS. The CDR3 runs to 15 residues. Trimming took 3 bases from V and 0 from J, leaving 9 bases between them. The CDR3 is CASSDTGYSNQPQHF. The DNA of the CDR3 is TGTGCCAGCAGTGATACAGGGTATAGCAATCAGCCCCAGCATTTT.

The CDR3 bases are TGTGCCAGCAGCTTAGCGGGCGGGGGTATCGAGCAGTTCTTC. Its protein is CASSLAGGGIEQFF. V gene TRBV7-6 combines with J gene TRBJ2-1; 7 nucleotides match TRBD2. V lost 0 bases and J lost 10; bases outside the gene matches: 6. The CDR3 has 14 residues. CDR1 and CDR2 (germline): SGHVS, FNYEAQ.

This clone was seen just once. The chain carries TRBV27 and TRBJ2-3, with TRBD1 identical over 7 bases. Germline-derived CDR1 and CDR2 are MNHEY and SMNVEV (reference sequence). With V trimmed by 6 bases and J by 5 bases, 5 bases remained unmatched. The CDR3 runs 13 residues. The CDR3 is CASRGQLGDTQYF. Here the CDR3 DNA reads TGTGCCAGCAGGGGACAGCTTGGAGATACGCAGTATTTT.

The rearrangement joins TRBV4-2 to TRBJ2-3; weak D call: TRBD1 (6 bases). Germline CDR1 and CDR2: LGHNA and YNFKEQ. The CDR3 runs 15 residues. Trimming removed 0 bases from V and 7 bases from J, with 14 bases in between. In DNA, the CDR3 is TGTGCCAGCAGCCAAGAAGGACAGACCGGGTATACGCAGTATTTT. Translation gives CASSQEGQTGYTQYF.

V gene TRBV7-2 combines with J gene TRBJ2-5; D is ambiguous. Trimming removed 0 bases at V and 12 bases at J, with 8 bases between. The CDR3 totals 11 residues. The V gene's germline CDR1 is SGHTA and CDR2 FQGNSA. The CDR3 region is CASSLAGPEYF. CDR3 DNA: TGTGCCAGCAGCTTAGCAGGCCCGGAGTACTTC.

The chain uses TRBV5-1 and TRBJ2-1; 8 positions agree with TRBD2. The CDR3 spans 14 residues. The junction had 4 bases not matched to a gene; V was cut back by 4 bases and J by 4 bases. Germline values: CDR1 SGHRS, CDR2 YFSETQ. CDR3: CASSLSGGYNEQFF. CDR3 nucleotides: TGCGCCAGCAGCCTAAGCGGGGGATACAATGAGCAGTTCTTC. The full variable domain, rest sourced from reference TRBV5-1 and TRBJ2-1, is KAGVTQTPRYLIKTRGQQVTLSCSPISGHRSVSWYQQTPGQGLQFLFEYFSETQRNKGNFPGRFSGRQFSNSRSEMNVSTLELGDSALYLCASSLSGGYNEQFFGPGTRLTVL.

The chain combines TRBV2 with TRBJ2-2; 7 nucleotides match TRBD2. V was clipped by 4 bases and J by 7 bases; unmatched bases: 12. Germline V gene data show CDR1 as SNHLY and CDR2 as FYNNEI. The CDR3 extends over 16 amino acids. CDR3 DNA: TGTGCCAGCAGTGTGGGCGGGGGTGGCTCCGTCGGGGAGCTGTTTTTT. The encoded protein is CASSVGGGGSVGELFF.

The J gene is TRBJ2-3, the V gene TRBV9, with D uncertain. This CDR3 is built from 14 residues. Germline CDR1 and CDR2: SGDLS and YYNGEE. The V and J ends lost 0 bases and 2 bases respectively, with 7 bases between them. The CDR3 region has the DNA TGTGCCAGCAGCGTAGCCCTCTTCACAGATACGCAGTATTTT. Translated, it gives CASSVALFTDTQYF.

This clone was observed a single time. The J gene is TRBJ1-4, the V gene TRBV27; D uncertain. Germline-derived CDR1 and CDR2 are MNHEY and SMNVEV (reference sequence). The CDR3 covers 15 residues. V was shortened by 5 bases and J by 3 bases, with 13 bases between the two germline ends. The CDR3 loop reads CASSPRAVANEKLFF. The CDR3 DNA reads TGTGCCAGCAGTCCGAGGGCTGTGGCTAATGAAAAACTGTTTTTT.

V and J are TRBV5-1 and TRBJ2-7, with TRBD1 as a possible D gene (6 bases). The V gene's germline CDR1 is SGHRS and CDR2 YFSETQ. V was shortened by 2 bases and J by 2 bases, with 17 bases between the two germline ends. This CDR3 has 16 amino acids. CDR3: CASSLSGTPTTYEQYF. The CDR3 DNA reads as TGCGCCAGCAGCTTATCCGGGACACCGACTACCTACGAGCAGTACTTC.

The chain employs TRBV11-2 and TRBJ2-5; no clear D. V lost 1 base and J lost 2, with 8 bases in between. In germline, CDR1 is SGHAT, CDR2 FQNNGV. The CDR3 loop spans 14 amino acids. For the CDR3, the DNA is TGTGCCAGCAGCTTAGCTGGGCCACAAGAGACCCAGTACTTC. It translates to CASSLAGPQETQYF.

The genes are TRBV9 and TRBJ1-3, with unresolved D. This CDR3 contains 12 residues. V dropped 0 bases and J dropped 4 bases, with 2 bases sitting between them. Germline-derived CDR1 and CDR2 are SGDLS and YYNGEE. As DNA, the CDR3 is TGTGCCAGCAGCGTAGTGGGAAACACCATATATTTT. Translation: CASSVVGNTIYF.

The chain has TRBV5-1 and TRBJ1-2, with D uncertain. With 5 bases removed from V and 5 bases from J, the gap between germline ends came to 13 bases. The CDR3 extends over 13 amino acids. Germline values: CDR1 SGHRS, CDR2 YFSETQ. The CDR3 coding sequence is TGCGCCAGCAGGGAGGGAGAAGGGTATGGCTACACCTTC. This gives the protein CASREGEGYGYTF.

This chain links TRBV28 with TRBJ1-6, with 8 bases that match TRBD1. The CDR3 covers 14 residues. V lost 6 bases to trimming and J lost 7 bases; unmatched junction nucleotides: 5. In germline, CDR1 is MDHEN, CDR2 SYDVKM. Here the CDR3 reads CASSQGDRNSPLHF. The DNA for the CDR3 is TGTGCCAGCAGCCAAGGGGACAGGAATTCACCCCTCCACTTT.

The rearrangement joins TRBV6-1 to TRBJ2-7; TRBD1 is a possible D gene (5 bases). Trimming pared 2 bases from V and 11 bases from J, leaving 16 bases between. Germline V gives CDR1 MNHNS, CDR2 SASEGT. The CDR3 sequence is 13 residues long. The CDR3, as DNA: TGTGCCAGCAGTGAACAGGCGATCCAAGGGGAGTACTTC. The encoded protein is CASSEQAIQGEYF.